One and the same sample provided the 13 T cell receptor beta chains below, sequenced in a study of shared clonotypes between healthy human individuals. The repertoire was sequenced with immunoSEQ multiplex PCR; TCRdb's copy has only in-frame clones and lacks some. There are 600,000 to 750,000 clones in the sample; about 90% occur only once, and more than 30% lies in the top ten. The sequenced sample was memory CD8+ T cells from PBMCs. The subset denotes: CD45RO+ cells pooled with CCR7-negative TemRA cells. All receptors derive from a man younger than 30 in good health. Some clones in this sample may be carry-over from other donors' samples.

There are a few counts of this clone. The gene calls are TRBV6-1 and TRBJ2-1; perhaps D is TRBD1 or TRBD2 (5 bases each). The CDR3 is 15 residues long. The germline CDR1 and CDR2 sequences are MNHNS and SASEGT. The V and J ends lost 5 bases and 5 bases respectively, with 16 bases between them. CDR3 loop: CASSPLGEGHNEQFF. The CDR3 bases are TGTGCCAGCAGTCCCCTGGGAGAGGGACACAATGAGCAGTTCTTC.

The J gene is TRBJ2-5, the V gene TRBV5-5; D unclear. V was trimmed by 0 bases and J by 5 bases, leaving 8 bases between them. The CDR3 runs 13 residues. Germline V CDR1 and CDR2: SGHKS, YYEKEE (reference sequence). In nucleotides, the CDR3 is TGTGCCAGCAGCTTGGATACGGAGGAGACCCAGTACTTC. Translation: CASSLDTEETQYF.

This clone came up once. This rearrangement joins TRBV6-5 to TRBJ1-1; TRBD1 is a possible D gene (5 bases). CDR1 MNHEY and CDR2 SVGAGI come from the germline V gene. This CDR3 contains 14 residues. V was cut by 7 bases and J by 1 base, with 13 bases left in between. The CDR3, as DNA: TGTGCCAGCACCGGGACGGGAGAGAACACTGAAGCTTTCTTT. Translation gives CASTGTGENTEAFF.

The chain uses TRBV6-5 and TRBJ2-1, with TRBD2 as a possible D gene (5 bases). This CDR3 contains 15 residues. Trimming shortened V by 5 bases and J by 3 bases, and 14 bases separated the two germline ends. Germline V lookup: CDR1 MNHEY, CDR2 SVGAGI. CDR3 bases: TGTGCCAGCAGTCCCGGACGGACTCTCTACAATGAGCAGTTCTTC. It specifies CASSPGRTLYNEQFF.

This rearrangement joins TRBV7-9 to TRBJ2-2, with 9 nucleotides matching TRBD2. The CDR3 covers 14 residues. Looked up from germline, CDR1 is SEHNR and CDR2 is FQNEAQ (reference sequence). V dropped 5 bases and J dropped 6; count of bases not matched to a gene: 4. The CDR3 bases are TGTGCCAGCAGCCTAGTAGCGGGAGCCGGGGAGCTGTTTTTT. Protein: CASSLVAGAGELFF.

This sequence joins TRBV27 and TRBJ2-1; TRBD2 agrees at 9 bases. The J segment lost 7 bases and the V segment lost 8 bases, leaving 12 bases of the junction unmatched. CDR3 length equals 15 residues. Germline V gives CDR1 MNHEY, CDR2 SMNVEV (reference sequence). The CDR3, as DNA: TGTGCCAGCCGATACGGACTAGCGAGGGTGAATGAGCAGTTCTTC. Its protein is CASRYGLARVNEQFF.

V is TRBV6-5 and J is TRBJ2-7; D is unclear. The CDR3 consists of 14 residues. V lost 7 bases to trimming and J lost 3 bases, with 16 bases between them. CDR1 MNHEY and CDR2 SVGAGI come from the germline V gene. The CDR3 sequence is CASTINLAGYEQYF. In nucleotides, the CDR3 is TGTGCCAGCACCATTAATTTGGCTGGCTACGAGCAGTACTTC.

The V gene is TRBV29-1, the J gene TRBJ2-3; possibly TRBD2 for D (6 bases). V was cut by 5 bases and J by 2 bases, with 11 bases left in between. The CDR3 extends over 13 amino acids. Germline V gives CDR1 SQVTM, CDR2 ANQGSEA. The CDR3: CSVTGGFTDTQYF. In nucleotides, the CDR3 is TGCAGCGTTACCGGGGGATTCACAGATACGCAGTATTTT.

The chain links TRBV15 to TRBJ2-7; 8 nucleotides align to TRBD2. CDR1 and CDR2 from the germline V gene are LNHNV and YYDKDF (reference sequence). This CDR3 is built from 14 residues. Trimming removed 3 bases from V and 3 bases from J; junction bases left unmatched: 4. For the CDR3, the DNA is TGTGCCACCAGCAGTAGAGGGACTAGCTACGAGCAGTACTTC. Residues: CATSSRGTSYEQYF.

In this sample, this clone turned up once. The chain recombines TRBV19 with TRBJ1-2, with D possibly being TRBD1 (5 bases). This CDR3 has 14 amino acids. V was trimmed by 6 bases and J by 2 bases, leaving 13 bases between them. In germline, CDR1 is LNHDA, CDR2 SQIVND (reference sequence). The CDR3 loop is CASSMRDRNYGYTF. CDR3 DNA: TGTGCCAGTAGCATGAGGGACCGAAACTATGGCTACACCTTC.

This clone was counted once. This chain joins TRBV13 and TRBJ1-1, with 7 positions matching TRBD1. The trim removed 5 bases at V and 4 bases at J, leaving 4 bases unmatched. CDR3 length equals 13 residues. Germline loops: CDR1 PRHDT, CDR2 FYEKMQ (reference sequence). The CDR3 spells CASSPGGGTEAFF. The DNA of the CDR3 is TGTGCCAGCAGCCCAGGGGGGGGCACTGAAGCTTTCTTT.

Only one count was recorded for this clone. The rearrangement links TRBV21-1 to TRBJ2-3; TRBD2, the table's D call, was not compared with the DNA. TRBV21-1 is recorded as a pseudogene. The CDR3 loop spans 18 amino acids. The CDR3 loop reads CASCTPLLLLALTDTQYF. In DNA, the CDR3 is TGTGCCAGCTGTACCCCTCTACTTTTGCTCGCCCTCACAGATACGCAGTATTTT.

V and J are TRBV6-1 and TRBJ2-6; weak D call: TRBD1 (6 bases). The V end lost 3 bases, the J end lost 0 bases, and 9 bases lay between the germline ends. Germline-derived CDR1 and CDR2 are MNHNS and SASEGT. The CDR3 spans 16 residues. This chain's CDR3 is CASSDTGSSGANVLTF. The CDR3 nucleotides are TGTGCCAGCAGTGATACAGGGAGCTCTGGGGCCAACGTCCTGACTTTC.